Listed below are T cell receptor beta chains from one sample, sequenced in a study of blood T cell repertoires in COVID-19. TCRdb keeps only in-frame clones here, not all; method: immunoSEQ multiplex PCR. The sample has about 430,000 clones; 70% to 90% are singletons. The material sequenced was PBMCs or T cells enriched from blood (not recorded which). The source is a young woman who had been exposed to COVID-19. The CDR3 runs from the conserved cysteine through the conserved F or W. The D gene is left open where the match is weak. Clone sizes are given selectively: once, few, many, or a class where the clone is expanded.

d_call	clone_size	v_call	j_call	cdr3_aa	cdr3_nt
-	-	TRBV5-8	TRBJ2-7	CASSLWSQGAYEQYF	TGTGCCAGCAGCTTGTGGTCACAGGGTGCCTACGAGCAGTACTTC
-	-	TRBV6-5	TRBJ1-5	CASSPQGGDQPQHF	TGTGCCAGCAGTCCACAGGGAGGGGATCAGCCCCAGCATTTT
TRBD1	-	TRBV24-1	TRBJ2-7	CATSDSGTGRYEQYF	TGTGCCACCAGTGATTCTGGGACAGGACGCTACGAGCAGTACTTC
TRBD2	-	TRBV24-1	TRBJ2-2	CATSDLRLAGAGELFF	TGTGCCACCAGTGATTTGCGACTAGCGGGGGCCGGGGAGCTGTTTTTT
TRBD2	-	TRBV4-1	TRBJ2-1	CASSRGTSGANEQFF	TGCGCCAGCAGCCGCGGGACTAGCGGGGCCAATGAGCAGTTCTTC
-	-	TRBV7-7	TRBJ2-7	CASSLGPDSSYEQYF	TGTGCTAGCAGCTTAGGACCCGACAGTTCCTACGAGCAGTACTTC
TRBD1	-	TRBV3-1/TRBV3-2	TRBJ1-1	CASSLIRGQGNPEAFF	TGTGCCAGCAGCCTCATACGAGGACAGGGGAACCCTGAAGCTTTCTTT
TRBD2	-	TRBV11-2	TRBJ2-1	CASSLDLRLAGDSDEQFF	TGTGCCAGCAGCTTAGACCTTCGACTAGCGGGAGATAGCGATGAGCAGTTCTTC
-	few	TRBV6-2/TRBV6-3	TRBJ1-6	CASSSGTYNSPLHF	TGTGCCAGCAGCAGCGGGACATATAATTCACCCCTCCACTTT
TRBD2	-	TRBV5-1	TRBJ2-2	CASSLAGRLAGVSGTGELFF	TGCGCCAGCAGCTTGGCGGGTAGGCTAGCGGGAGTTTCGGGCACCGGGGAGCTGTTTTTT
TRBD1	once	TRBV28	TRBJ2-7	CASREQGAVYEQYF	TGTGCCAGCAGAGAACAGGGGGCGGTTTACGAGCAGTACTTC
-	-	TRBV19	TRBJ1-5	CASSILAGEGPQHF	TGTGCCAGTAGTATACTGGCAGGGGAGGGGCCCCAGCATTTT
TRBD1	-	TRBV19	TRBJ2-2	CASRPGQGAWELFF	TGTGCCAGTAGACCTGGACAGGGGGCTTGGGAGCTGTTTTTT
-	-	TRBV29-1	TRBJ2-1	CSVGAAGEPDEQFF	TGCAGCGTGGGAGCCGCTGGGGAACCAGATGAGCAGTTCTTC
-	-	TRBV29-1	TRBJ2-5	CSVEGSETQYF	TGCAGCGTTGAAGGTAGTGAGACCCAGTACTTC
TRBD1	-	TRBV19	TRBJ2-5	CASSTTGGGQETQYF	TGTGCCAGTAGTACTACAGGGGGCGGGCAAGAGACCCAGTACTTC
-	-	TRBV9	TRBJ1-3	CASSTQETGYSGNTIYF	TGTGCCAGCAGCACACAGGAAACAGGATACTCTGGAAACACCATATATTTT
TRBD2	-	TRBV7-9	TRBJ2-4	CASSPREGLPLDIQYF	TGTGCCAGCAGCCCACGCGAGGGACTACCTCTGGACATTCAGTACTTC
-	-	TRBV27	TRBJ2-3	CATARDHARTDTQYF	TGTGCCACCGCTAGAGACCATGCCCGCACAGATACGCAGTATTTT
-	-	TRBV11-3	TRBJ2-3	CASSLDTSYTDTQYF	TGTGCCAGCAGCTTAGATACCAGTTACACAGATACGCAGTATTTT
TRBD2	-	TRBV19	TRBJ2-5	CASSSVGTSAETQYF	TGTGCCAGTAGTAGTGTCGGGACTAGCGCGGAGACCCAGTACTTC
TRBD2	-	TRBV14	TRBJ2-1	CASSRTSGAYNEQFF	TGTGCCAGCAGTCGGACTAGCGGAGCCTACAATGAGCAGTTCTTC
-	-	TRBV28	TRBJ2-7	CASSGTGGPSVSSGGPYEQYF	TGTGCCAGCAGTGGTACAGGGGGCCCCTCGGTCTCTAGCGGGGGACCCTACGAGCAGTACTTC
-	-	TRBV11-2	TRBJ2-7	CASSLGGRPYEQYF	TGTGCCAGCAGCTTAGGCGGTAGACCCTACGAGCAGTACTTC
-	-	TRBV5-1	TRBJ2-1	CASSLPDTYNEQFF	TGCGCCAGCAGCTTACCGGACACCTACAATGAGCAGTTCTTC
TRBD1	-	TRBV6-5	TRBJ2-7	CASSSAGTGEGEQYF	TGTGCCAGCAGTTCCGCCGGGACAGGGGAGGGTGAGCAGTACTTC
-	-	TRBV2	TRBJ1-5	CASKKESNQPQHF	TGTGCCAGCAAGAAAGAGAGCAATCAGCCCCAGCATTTT
-	once	TRBV30	TRBJ1-1	CAWSRTANTEAFF	TGTGCCTGGAGTAGGACTGCGAACACTGAAGCTTTCTTT
-	-	TRBV20-1	TRBJ2-1	CSGDNEQFF	TGCAGTGGAGACAATGAGCAGTTCTTC
-	-	TRBV29-1	TRBJ1-2	CSSATAYGYTF	TGCAGCTCGGCAACAGCCTATGGCTACACCTTC
-	once	TRBV21-1	TRBJ1-4	CASSKHRKKLFF	TGTGCCAGCAGCAAACACAGAAAAAAACTGTTTTTT
TRBD2	-	TRBV29-1	TRBJ2-7	CSVVAGGYEQYF	TGCAGCGTTGTGGCGGGGGGCTACGAGCAGTACTTC
-	-	TRBV5-1	TRBJ1-3	CASSPQVAGNTIYF	TGCGCCAGCAGCCCGCAGGTAGCTGGAAACACCATATATTTT
TRBD1	-	TRBV7-8	TRBJ2-1	CASSQRQGSSYNEQFF	TGTGCCAGCAGCCAGCGACAGGGGAGCTCCTACAATGAGCAGTTCTTC
TRBD1	-	TRBV28	TRBJ2-7	CASSIQGAGYEQYF	TGTGCCAGCAGTATTCAGGGGGCAGGATACGAGCAGTACTTC
-	once	TRBV6-2/TRBV6-3	TRBJ1-6	CASSYEGDRGVYNSPLHF	TGTGCCAGCAGTTACGAAGGGGACCGGGGGGTCTATAATTCACCCCTCCACTTT
-	few	TRBV29-1	TRBJ2-7	CSVSSAEEYEQYF	TGCAGCGTTTCTAGTGCAGAGGAGTACGAGCAGTACTTC
-	-	TRBV5-1	TRBJ2-1	CASSFPTAGAYNEQFF	TGCGCCAGCAGCTTCCCCACCGCGGGGGCTTACAATGAGCAGTTCTTC
-	few	TRBV28	TRBJ1-1	CASSFLGGRRDTEAFF	TGTGCCAGCAGTTTTCTCGGGGGACGGAGGGACACTGAAGCTTTCTTT
-	-	TRBV30	TRBJ1-5	CAWSETAHQGQPQHF	TGTGCCTGGAGTGAGACAGCACATCAAGGTCAGCCCCAGCATTTT
-	-	TRBV7-2	TRBJ1-4	CASSWGPSEKLFF	TGTGCCAGCAGCTGGGGCCCATCGGAGAAACTGTTTTTT
-	-	TRBV15	TRBJ1-3	CASRFSSGNTIYF	TGTGCCAGCAGATTTAGTTCTGGAAACACCATATATTTT
TRBD1	-	TRBV14	TRBJ2-7	CASSPFGQAFTYEQYF	TGTGCCAGCAGCCCATTTGGACAGGCCTTCACCTACGAGCAGTACTTC
-	-	TRBV19	TRBJ1-5	CASSSTGPSNQPQHF	TGTGCCAGTAGTTCGACAGGTCCGAGCAATCAGCCCCAGCATTTT
TRBD1	-	TRBV5-1	TRBJ2-6	CASSFTGGAGANVLTF	TGCGCCAGCAGTTTCACAGGGGGTGCTGGGGCCAACGTCCTGACTTTC
-	-	TRBV25-1	TRBJ2-1	CASTSHNEQFF	TGTGCCAGCACCTCTCACAATGAGCAGTTCTTC